Listed below are T cell receptor beta chains from one sample, sequenced in a study of OX40 agonist ivuxolimab in advanced cancers. Sequencing used immunoSEQ multiplex PCR; TCRdb keeps in-frame clones, though not all of them. The data hold tens of thousands of clones, with around 90% observed a single time. Sequencing used CD4+ or CD8+ T cells sorted from blood, obtained in a trial of the OX40 agonist ivuxolimab. These TCRs come from an adult with an advanced solid tumor such as melanoma, head and neck, liver or kidney cancer. CDR3s include the opening cysteine and the closing phenylalanine or tryptophan. Fields, in order: CDR3 length, clone size, D gene, V gene, J gene, CDR3 DNA, CDR3 protein. D genes are given only for firm matches. Clone size is stated in some rows and not others, as once, few, many or a class when expanded.

cdr3_length: 14; clone_size: -; d_call: -; v_call: TRBV7-2; j_call: TRBJ1-1; cdr3_nt: TGTGCCAGCAGCCCACTGGAGGGGAACACTGAAGCTTTCTTT; cdr3_aa: CASSPLEGNTEAFF
cdr3_length: 14; clone_size: medium-sized; d_call: -; v_call: TRBV27; j_call: TRBJ2-2; cdr3_nt: TGTGCCAGCAGTTTGGGGGCGGCCACCGGGGAGCTGTTTTTT; cdr3_aa: CASSLGAATGELFF
cdr3_length: 15; clone_size: -; d_call: TRBD1; v_call: TRBV13; j_call: TRBJ2-3; cdr3_nt: TGTGCCAGCAGCCCCGGGACAGACAGCACAGATACGCAGTATTTT; cdr3_aa: CASSPGTDSTDTQYF
cdr3_length: 14; clone_size: -; d_call: TRBD2; v_call: TRBV4-3; j_call: TRBJ2-1; cdr3_nt: TGCGCCAGCAGCCCGGGACGGGGGGGGAATGAGCAGTTCTTC; cdr3_aa: CASSPGRGGNEQFF
cdr3_length: 16; clone_size: -; d_call: -; v_call: TRBV4-1; j_call: TRBJ2-2; cdr3_nt: TGCGCCAGCAGCCACGACCGGACAGCGAACACCGGGGAGCTGTTTTTT; cdr3_aa: CASSHDRTANTGELFF
cdr3_length: 16; clone_size: -; d_call: TRBD1; v_call: TRBV7-2; j_call: TRBJ1-2; cdr3_nt: TGTGCCAGCAGCTTAAGTGGGGACAGGGTCGACTATGGCTACACCTTC; cdr3_aa: CASSLSGDRVDYGYTF
cdr3_length: 12; clone_size: once; d_call: -; v_call: TRBV25-1; j_call: TRBJ2-3; cdr3_nt: TGTGCCAGCAGTGAATTTGGGGATACGCAGTATTTT; cdr3_aa: CASSEFGDTQYF
cdr3_length: 12; clone_size: -; d_call: -; v_call: TRBV27; j_call: TRBJ2-3; cdr3_nt: TGTGCCAGCAGTTTCAGCACAGATACGCAGTATTTT; cdr3_aa: CASSFSTDTQYF
cdr3_length: 16; clone_size: -; d_call: TRBD1; v_call: TRBV9; j_call: TRBJ1-1; cdr3_nt: TGTGCCAGCAGCGTCCGACAGGGGGGGGATCCTAATGAAGCTTTCTTT; cdr3_aa: CASSVRQGGDPNEAFF
cdr3_length: 21; clone_size: -; d_call: -; v_call: TRBV4-3; j_call: TRBJ2-6; cdr3_nt: TGCGCCAGCAGCCAAGACCTGAGCGGAGCAGGCATGAGCTCTGGGGCCAACGTCCTGACTTTC; cdr3_aa: CASSQDLSGAGMSSGANVLTF
cdr3_length: 13; clone_size: -; d_call: -; v_call: TRBV4-2; j_call: TRBJ1-2; cdr3_nt: TGTGCCAGCAGCTTGGGGCAGATCTATGGCTACACCTTC; cdr3_aa: CASSLGQIYGYTF
cdr3_length: 14; clone_size: once; d_call: -; v_call: TRBV15; j_call: TRBJ2-1; cdr3_nt: TGTGCCACCAGCAGAGATGAATCGTACAATGAGCAGTTCTTC; cdr3_aa: CATSRDESYNEQFF
cdr3_length: 15; clone_size: -; d_call: -; v_call: TRBV19; j_call: TRBJ1-5; cdr3_nt: TGTGCCAGTAGTACATTCTTGTTGAGCAATCAGCCCCAGCATTTT; cdr3_aa: CASSTFLLSNQPQHF
cdr3_length: 13; clone_size: -; d_call: -; v_call: TRBV7-3; j_call: TRBJ2-2; cdr3_nt: TGTGCCAGCAGCGAGCCTTCCGGCGGGGAGCTGTTTTTT; cdr3_aa: CASSEPSGGELFF
cdr3_length: 15; clone_size: -; d_call: -; v_call: TRBV5-6; j_call: TRBJ2-5; cdr3_nt: TGTGCCAGCAGCCCCGGACAGCGGTTCCAAGAGACCCAGTACTTC; cdr3_aa: CASSPGQRFQETQYF
cdr3_length: 17; clone_size: once; d_call: TRBD1; v_call: TRBV6-1; j_call: TRBJ1-2; cdr3_nt: TGTGCCAGCAGTGAATACGACGGGGACAGGGTGAACTATGGCTACACCTTC; cdr3_aa: CASSEYDGDRVNYGYTF
cdr3_length: 15; clone_size: -; d_call: -; v_call: TRBV9; j_call: TRBJ1-2; cdr3_nt: TGTGCCAGCAGCGTAGCCAGGGAGGGTGGTTATGGCTACACCTTC; cdr3_aa: CASSVAREGGYGYTF
cdr3_length: 15; clone_size: -; d_call: -; v_call: TRBV7-6; j_call: TRBJ2-7; cdr3_nt: TGTGCCAGCAGCCCTCCGACCGACGTCTCCTACGAGCAGTACTTC; cdr3_aa: CASSPPTDVSYEQYF
cdr3_length: 18; clone_size: -; d_call: TRBD1; v_call: TRBV28; j_call: TRBJ1-4; cdr3_nt: TGTGCCAGCAGTTTACCTTGGGGACAGGGTTTGATAGGTGAAAAACTGTTTTTT; cdr3_aa: CASSLPWGQGLIGEKLFF
cdr3_length: 15; clone_size: -; d_call: TRBD1; v_call: TRBV7-8; j_call: TRBJ2-5; cdr3_nt: TGTGCCAGCAGCCCGGGGACAGGGGGAGGAGAGACCCAGTACTTC; cdr3_aa: CASSPGTGGGETQYF
cdr3_length: 15; clone_size: -; d_call: TRBD2; v_call: TRBV7-3; j_call: TRBJ2-1; cdr3_nt: TGTGCCAGCAGCTACATAGCGGGGGGTTACAATGAGCAGTTCTTC; cdr3_aa: CASSYIAGGYNEQFF
cdr3_length: 15; clone_size: once; d_call: -; v_call: TRBV19; j_call: TRBJ2-4; cdr3_nt: TGTGCCAGTAGTATTTTCGGGAGTGCCAAAAACATTCAGTACTTC; cdr3_aa: CASSIFGSAKNIQYF
cdr3_length: 12; clone_size: -; d_call: TRBD2; v_call: TRBV7-2; j_call: TRBJ2-3; cdr3_nt: TGTGCCAGCAGCCCCGGGGGGGATACGCAGTATTTT; cdr3_aa: CASSPGGDTQYF
cdr3_length: 15; clone_size: -; d_call: TRBD2; v_call: TRBV9; j_call: TRBJ2-1; cdr3_nt: TGTGCCAGCAGCAACACTAGCGGGGTACGAAATGAGCAGTTCTTC; cdr3_aa: CASSNTSGVRNEQFF
cdr3_length: 12; clone_size: -; d_call: -; v_call: TRBV7-9; j_call: TRBJ1-1; cdr3_nt: TGTGCCAGCGGCCACGGGGACACTGAAGCTTTCTTT; cdr3_aa: CASGHGDTEAFF
cdr3_length: 16; clone_size: -; d_call: -; v_call: TRBV6-6; j_call: TRBJ1-5; cdr3_nt: TGTGCCAGCAGTTACGGGGGCAGGGATAGCAATCAGCCCCAGCATTTT; cdr3_aa: CASSYGGRDSNQPQHF
cdr3_length: 18; clone_size: -; d_call: -; v_call: TRBV27; j_call: TRBJ1-2; cdr3_nt: TGTGCCAGCAGCACACTTTCCCTCGGGCCGGAGGACTTAGATGGCTACACCTTC; cdr3_aa: CASSTLSLGPEDLDGYTF
cdr3_length: 14; clone_size: -; d_call: -; v_call: TRBV27; j_call: TRBJ1-5; cdr3_nt: TGTGCCAGCAGCCCCTTGGGGGTAGAGCAGCCCCAGCATTTT; cdr3_aa: CASSPLGVEQPQHF
cdr3_length: 13; clone_size: -; d_call: -; v_call: TRBV19; j_call: TRBJ2-1; cdr3_nt: TGTGCCAGTAGCTGGGGGGTGGGAAATGAGCAGTTCTTC; cdr3_aa: CASSWGVGNEQFF
cdr3_length: 13; clone_size: -; d_call: -; v_call: TRBV9; j_call: TRBJ1-3; cdr3_nt: TGTGCCAGCAGCGTTACAGCTGGAAACACCATATATTTT; cdr3_aa: CASSVTAGNTIYF
cdr3_length: 15; clone_size: -; d_call: TRBD1; v_call: TRBV6-1; j_call: TRBJ2-2; cdr3_nt: TGTGCCAGCAGTGACATGGACAGGACCTCCGGGGAGCTGTTTTTT; cdr3_aa: CASSDMDRTSGELFF
cdr3_length: 14; clone_size: -; d_call: -; v_call: TRBV4-1; j_call: TRBJ2-7; cdr3_nt: TGCGCCAGCACCCCGTGGGGGGATAGGGGCGAGCAGTACTTC; cdr3_aa: CASTPWGDRGEQYF
cdr3_length: 11; clone_size: -; d_call: -; v_call: TRBV6-5; j_call: TRBJ2-7; cdr3_nt: TGTGCCAGCAGCCCAGGATCCGAGCAGTACTTC; cdr3_aa: CASSPGSEQYF
cdr3_length: 13; clone_size: few; d_call: -; v_call: TRBV7-6; j_call: TRBJ2-2; cdr3_nt: TGTGCCAGCAGCACCTCGAACACCGGGGAGCTGTTTTTT; cdr3_aa: CASSTSNTGELFF
cdr3_length: 15; clone_size: -; d_call: TRBD1; v_call: TRBV5-6; j_call: TRBJ1-6; cdr3_nt: TGTGCCAGCAGACAACGACAGGGCTTATGGTCACCCCTCCACTTT; cdr3_aa: CASRQRQGLWSPLHF
cdr3_length: 12; clone_size: -; d_call: -; v_call: TRBV5-1; j_call: TRBJ2-3; cdr3_nt: TGCGCCAGCAGCACAGACCTAGTGGAGCAGTATTTT; cdr3_aa: CASSTDLVEQYF
cdr3_length: 16; clone_size: -; d_call: -; v_call: TRBV9; j_call: TRBJ2-2; cdr3_nt: TGTGCCAGCAGCTCCGGAAGGTCAGGGGGGACCGGGGAGCTGTTTTTT; cdr3_aa: CASSSGRSGGTGELFF
cdr3_length: 18; clone_size: -; d_call: TRBD2; v_call: TRBV30; j_call: TRBJ2-1; cdr3_nt: TGTGCCTGGAGTCGGAGACCGGGTACTAGCGTCTCCTACAATGAGCAGTTCTTC; cdr3_aa: CAWSRRPGTSVSYNEQFF
cdr3_length: 14; clone_size: -; d_call: TRBD1; v_call: TRBV4-2; j_call: TRBJ2-7; cdr3_nt: TGTGCCAGCAGCCAAGTGACAGGGACCTACGAGCAGTACTTC; cdr3_aa: CASSQVTGTYEQYF
cdr3_length: 15; clone_size: once; d_call: -; v_call: TRBV28; j_call: TRBJ1-6; cdr3_nt: TGTGCCAGCAGTAACGTTGGGGACTATAATTCACCCCTCCACTTT; cdr3_aa: CASSNVGDYNSPLHF
cdr3_length: 16; clone_size: -; d_call: -; v_call: TRBV28; j_call: TRBJ1-4; cdr3_nt: TGTGCCAGCAGGTCCGTCAGGGGCGCAACTAATGAAAAACTGTTTTTT; cdr3_aa: CASRSVRGATNEKLFF
cdr3_length: 13; clone_size: -; d_call: -; v_call: TRBV11-2; j_call: TRBJ2-3; cdr3_nt: TGTGCCAGCTCTCTGTTTCGCACAGATACGCAGTATTTT; cdr3_aa: CASSLFRTDTQYF
cdr3_length: 17; clone_size: -; d_call: TRBD1; v_call: TRBV29-1; j_call: TRBJ1-2; cdr3_nt: TGCAGCGTTGAAGATCGGCACTTGGACAGGGGTCCCTATGGCTACACCTTC; cdr3_aa: CSVEDRHLDRGPYGYTF
cdr3_length: 14; clone_size: -; d_call: -; v_call: TRBV28; j_call: TRBJ1-2; cdr3_nt: TGTGCCAGCAGTACTAAAACAGGAGTAGGTGGCTACACCTTC; cdr3_aa: CASSTKTGVGGYTF
cdr3_length: 13; clone_size: -; d_call: -; v_call: TRBV2; j_call: TRBJ1-1; cdr3_nt: TGTGCCAGCTACCAGGGTTTGGACACTGAAGCTTTCTTT; cdr3_aa: CASYQGLDTEAFF
cdr3_length: 16; clone_size: -; d_call: -; v_call: TRBV7-6; j_call: TRBJ1-6; cdr3_nt: TGTGCCAGCAGCTTAGGTTCTGGGACAAGCATATCACCCCTCCACTTT; cdr3_aa: CASSLGSGTSISPLHF
cdr3_length: 12; clone_size: once; d_call: -; v_call: TRBV27; j_call: TRBJ2-5; cdr3_nt: TGTGCCAGTGGCCCCCTTAGGGAGACCCAGTACTTC; cdr3_aa: CASGPLRETQYF
cdr3_length: 19; clone_size: -; d_call: -; v_call: TRBV11-2; j_call: TRBJ2-1; cdr3_nt: TGTGCCAGCAGCTTACCACCGGGACAACGAAGGAGCTCCTACAATGAGCAGTTCTTC; cdr3_aa: CASSLPPGQRRSSYNEQFF
cdr3_length: 16; clone_size: -; d_call: -; v_call: TRBV6-6; j_call: TRBJ1-5; cdr3_nt: TGTGCCAGCAGTTACCTGGGGGGAATTGGGAATCAGCCCCAGCATTTT; cdr3_aa: CASSYLGGIGNQPQHF
cdr3_length: 14; clone_size: -; d_call: -; v_call: TRBV4-1; j_call: TRBJ1-2; cdr3_nt: TGCGCCAGCAGCCACCCCTCAAAGGGCTATGGCTACACCTTC; cdr3_aa: CASSHPSKGYGYTF
cdr3_length: 17; clone_size: -; d_call: -; v_call: TRBV9; j_call: TRBJ2-1; cdr3_nt: TGTGCCAGCAGCGTAGAGGGGCGGTTAGCGAGGGATTATGAGCAGTTCTTC; cdr3_aa: CASSVEGRLARDYEQFF
cdr3_length: 15; clone_size: -; d_call: -; v_call: TRBV19; j_call: TRBJ1-1; cdr3_nt: TGTGCCAGTAGTATAGCCCCAAACATGAACACTGAAGCTTTCTTT; cdr3_aa: CASSIAPNMNTEAFF
cdr3_length: 17; clone_size: -; d_call: TRBD1; v_call: TRBV7-8; j_call: TRBJ2-3; cdr3_nt: TGTGCCAGCAGCTTACCTTCGGACAGGGTTTTCACAGATACGCAGTATTTT; cdr3_aa: CASSLPSDRVFTDTQYF
cdr3_length: 14; clone_size: -; d_call: TRBD1; v_call: TRBV2; j_call: TRBJ1-2; cdr3_nt: TGTGCCAGCATCTCGGGGACAGGGGGATTTGGCTACACCTTC; cdr3_aa: CASISGTGGFGYTF
cdr3_length: 15; clone_size: -; d_call: TRBD1; v_call: TRBV27; j_call: TRBJ1-3; cdr3_nt: TGTGCCAGCAGGGTGGGACAGGGCTCTGGAAACACCATATATTTT; cdr3_aa: CASRVGQGSGNTIYF